This T cell receptor (beta chain) is from a study of T cell repertoires in cytomegalovirus infection. This clonotype was found a few times. Its antigen is as yet unknown. TCRdb recomputed calls from the reads with MiXCR, one row per CDR3 protein. The sample lists roughly 730,000 distinct CDR3 sequences, around 35% occurring once. V was cut by 3 bases and J by 2 bases, with 10 bases left in between. This CDR3 has 14 residues. Germline CDR1 and CDR2: MDHEN and SYDVKM. The rearrangement links TRBV28 to TRBJ2-5; the D is unclear. The receptor's source is a human donor in good health (CMV status not recorded). Some clones in this sample may be carry-over from other donors' samples. The material was cultured PBMCs, obtained from culture after CMV antigen stimulation. CDR3 in DNA: TGTGCCAGCAGTTTGGACGGAAAACAAGAGACCCAGTACTTC. Its protein is CASSLDGKQETQYF.